This T cell receptor beta chain was documented in a study of cytomegalovirus exposure and HLA in healthy donors. The CDR3 extends over 21 amino acids. V was pared by 1 base and J by 7 bases, with 24 bases of the junction left unmatched. Germline V gene data show CDR1 as LGHNA and CDR2 as YNFKEQ. This PCR relied on a set of 60 Vbeta primers and 13 Jbeta primers. Repertoires were generated with immunoSEQ multiplex PCR, while TCRdb's copy carries only in-frame clones and drops some. This table holds 70,000 to 95,000 clones, 70% to 80% found once. Sequencing was done on a sample of PBMCs. V is TRBV4-2 and J is TRBJ2-5; 10 nucleotides agree with TRBD2. The sequence came from a woman in her thirties or forties in good health and CMV-seropositive. The chain's CDR3 is CASSQGKAAGGFAGALGTQYF. CDR3 nucleotides: TGTGCCAGCAGCCAAGGAAAGGCAGCGGGAGGGTTCGCTGGGGCGTTGGGGACCCAGTACTTC.